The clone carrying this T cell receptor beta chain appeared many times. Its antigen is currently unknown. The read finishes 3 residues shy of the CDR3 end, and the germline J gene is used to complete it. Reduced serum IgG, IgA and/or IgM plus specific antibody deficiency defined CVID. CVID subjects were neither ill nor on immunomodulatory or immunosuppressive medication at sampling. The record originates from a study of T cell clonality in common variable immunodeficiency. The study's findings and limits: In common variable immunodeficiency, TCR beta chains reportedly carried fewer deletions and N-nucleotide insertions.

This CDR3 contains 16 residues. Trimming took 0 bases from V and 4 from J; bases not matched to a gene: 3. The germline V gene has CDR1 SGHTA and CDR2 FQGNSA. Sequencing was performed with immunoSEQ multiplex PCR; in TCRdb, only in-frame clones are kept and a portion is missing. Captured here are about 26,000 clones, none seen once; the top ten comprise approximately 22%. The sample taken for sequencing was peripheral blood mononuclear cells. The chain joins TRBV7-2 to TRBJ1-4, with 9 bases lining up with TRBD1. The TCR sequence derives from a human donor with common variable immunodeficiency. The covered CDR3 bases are TGTGCCAGCAGCTTAGCGGGACAGGGTCTTAATGAAAAA. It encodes CASSLAGQGLNEK. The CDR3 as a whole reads CASSLAGQGLNEKLFF.